Shown below are 14 T cell receptor beta chains from a single sample sequenced in a study of cytomegalovirus exposure and HLA in healthy donors. Measured with immunoSEQ multiplex PCR; TCRdb has only the in-frame clones, and not every one. The sample holds tens of thousands of clones, approximately 94% seen once. Sequencing used PBMCs. All receptors come from a man between 18 and 35 years old in good health and CMV-seropositive.

V usage is TRBV6-1 and J usage is TRBJ1-5; D unclear. Germline CDR1 reads MNHNS; CDR2 reads SASEGT. This CDR3 spans 15 amino acids. V gave up 6 bases and J gave up 0 bases, with 12 bases separating them. DNA for the CDR3: TGTGCCAGCAGGCGAAGTTTCGATAGCAATCAGCCCCAGCATTTT. Translating it yields CASRRSFDSNQPQHF.

The rearrangement links TRBV18 to TRBJ1-6; the match to TRBD1 covers 7 bases. Germline V gene sequence: CDR1 KGHSH, CDR2 LQKENI. J was trimmed by 8 bases and V by 3 bases; bases with no gene match: 1. This CDR3 has 13 residues. The CDR3 DNA reads as TGTGCCAGCTCACCGCAGGGGGATTCACCCCTCCACTTT. This translates into CASSPQGDSPLHF. The variable domain in full, with the rest retrieved from reference TRBV18 and TRBJ1-6, is NAGVMQNPRHLVRRRGQEARLRCSPMKGHSHVYWYRQLPEEGLKFMVYLQKENIIDESGMPKERFSAEFPKEGPSILRIQQVVRGDSAAYFCASSPQGDSPLHFGNGTRLTVT.

Of note for this clone: The sample carries other DNA sequences with the same CDR3. V usage is TRBV27 and J usage is TRBJ1-3; 8 bases are shared with TRBD1. This CDR3 has 14 amino acids. J gave up 4 bases and V 4 bases, and 3 bases lay outside the gene matches. Germline-derived CDR1 and CDR2 are MNHEY and SMNVEV (reference sequence). The CDR3 DNA follows: TGTGCCAGCAGTTCCAGGGGGCTCGGAAACACCATATATTTT. The encoded protein is CASSSRGLGNTIYF.

V gene TRBV28 combines with J gene TRBJ2-7; TRBD1 matches 10 bases. The CDR3 contains 14 residues. Germline-derived CDR1 and CDR2 are MDHEN and SYDVKM. The V and J ends lost 8 bases and 2 bases, in that order; junction bases with no gene match: 6. In DNA form, the CDR3 reads TGTGCCAGCGGCTCCGGACAGGGGGCCTACGAGCAGTACTTC. Amino acids: CASGSGQGAYEQYF.

This clone was recorded a few times. The chain joins TRBV27 to TRBJ2-7; D is possibly TRBD1 (6 bases). Germline V lookup: CDR1 MNHEY, CDR2 SMNVEV (reference sequence). The CDR3 consists of 14 residues. V was pared by 5 bases and J by 3 bases, with 14 bases between. The CDR3 sequence is CASSPDSLNYEQYF. The CDR3 region has the DNA TGTGCCAGCAGTCCGGACAGTCTGAACTACGAGCAGTACTTC.

CDR3 nucleotide sequence: TGTGCCAGCAGCTTAAGCTACACAGATACGCAGTATTTT. This sequence encodes CASSLSYTDTQYF. V usage is TRBV11-2 and J usage is TRBJ2-3; D not certain. V lost 2 bases and J 2 bases, leaving 5 bases between the germline ends. The CDR3 is 13 amino acids. Germline lookup yields CDR1 SGHAT and CDR2 FQNNGV.

The gene calls are TRBV11-3 and TRBJ2-7; TRBD1 agrees at 9 bases. CDR3 length: 16 residues. V dropped 0 bases and J dropped 0; count of bases not matched to a gene: 3. Germline CDR1 and CDR2: SGHNT and YENEEA. Here the CDR3 DNA reads TGTGCCAGCAGCTTAGAAGCGGACAGGGGCTCCTACGAGCAGTACTTC. Its protein product is CASSLEADRGSYEQYF.

A few counts support this clone. The gene calls are TRBV6-5 and TRBJ2-7; 9 bases align to TRBD1. The CDR3 contains 14 residues. CDR1 is MNHEY and CDR2 is SVGAGI in the germline V gene. The V segment lost 7 bases and the J segment 5 bases; nucleotides outside the gene matches: 9. The CDR3 coding sequence is TGTGCCAGCAATAAACAGGGGGCTGGCGACGAGCAGTACTTC. Protein product: CASNKQGAGDEQYF.

In its sample, this clone was seen a few times. The chain couples TRBV7-8 to TRBJ2-7; tentative D call: TRBD2 (5 bases). This CDR3 has 14 residues. V lost 1 base, J lost 2 bases, and 9 bases lay in between. The V gene's germline CDR1 is SGHVS and CDR2 FQNEAQ. Written as DNA, the CDR3 is TGTGCCAGCAGCTTAGGGGCGGGTCCCTACGAGCAGTACTTC. As protein: CASSLGAGPYEQYF.

CDR3: CATREIGNQPQHF. CDR3 DNA sequence: TGTGCCACCAGAGAGATCGGCAATCAGCCCCAGCATTTT. The chain carries TRBV15 and TRBJ1-5; D is ambiguous. Germline V lookup: CDR1 LNHNV, CDR2 YYDKDF (reference sequence). V was shortened by 6 bases and J by 2 bases, with 8 bases between the two germline ends. CDR3 length: 13 amino acids.

The chain is built from TRBV20-1 and TRBJ2-1; tentative D call: TRBD1 (6 bases). The V gene lost 0 bases and the J gene lost 11 bases, with 8 bases spanning the gap. The CDR3 spans 11 residues. Germline loops: CDR1 DFQATT, CDR2 SNEGSKA (reference sequence). This CDR3 is CSARDRGQQFF. In DNA, the CDR3 is TGCAGTGCTAGAGACAGGGGTCAGCAGTTCTTC.

The chain has TRBV2 and TRBJ1-3; unclear D gene. This CDR3 is 15 amino acids long. In germline, CDR1 is SNHLY, CDR2 FYNNEI. The ends were cut back, 3 bases at V and 6 bases at J, with 15 bases in the middle. As DNA, the CDR3 is TGTGCCAGCAGTGACGTTCAGTACGGAGTAAACACCATATATTTT. Protein sequence: CASSDVQYGVNTIYF.

This rearrangement joins TRBV18 to TRBJ2-1; D is perhaps TRBD1 (5 bases). The germline V gene has CDR1 KGHSH and CDR2 LQKENI. There are 14 residues in the CDR3. Trimming removed 3 bases from V and 4 bases from J, with 10 bases in between. The CDR3 sequence is CASSPSDTYNEQFF. The CDR3 coding sequence is TGTGCCAGCTCACCTTCGGACACTTACAATGAGCAGTTCTTC.

The chain recombines TRBV4-3 with TRBJ1-1; possibly TRBD1 for D (6 bases). This CDR3 comprises 16 residues. The germline V gene has CDR1 LGHNA and CDR2 YSLEER. V dropped 2 bases and J dropped 5 bases, with 18 bases sitting between them. CDR3 DNA sequence: TGCGCCAGCAGCCAAAGGGTGAACAGGGTGGTAACTGAAGCTTTCTTT. Its protein product is CASSQRVNRVVTEAFF.